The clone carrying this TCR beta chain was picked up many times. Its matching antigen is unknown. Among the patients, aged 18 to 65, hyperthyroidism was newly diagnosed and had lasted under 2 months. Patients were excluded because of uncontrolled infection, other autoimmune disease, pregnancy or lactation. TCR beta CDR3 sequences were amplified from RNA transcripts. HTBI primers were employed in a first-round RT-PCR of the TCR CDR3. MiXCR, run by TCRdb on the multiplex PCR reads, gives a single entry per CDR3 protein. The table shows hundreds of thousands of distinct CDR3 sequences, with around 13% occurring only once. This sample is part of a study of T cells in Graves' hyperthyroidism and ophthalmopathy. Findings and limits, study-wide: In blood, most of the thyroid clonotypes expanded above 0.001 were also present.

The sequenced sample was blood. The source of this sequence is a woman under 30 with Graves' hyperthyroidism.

In DNA form, the CDR3 reads TGTGCCAGCAGAGGGACTAGCGGGAGTAGGGTAGAGACCCAGTACTTC. It translates to CASRGTSGSRVETQYF. This chain joins TRBV2 and TRBJ2-5, with 14 bases identical to TRBD2. The CDR3 sequence is 16 residues long. Per germline, CDR1 SNHLY and CDR2 FYNNEI. Trimming cost V 6 bases and J 4 bases; bases outside gene matches: 7. Variable domain in full (rest from reference TRBV2 and TRBJ2-5): EPEVTQTPSHQVTQMGQEVILRCVPISNHLYFYWYRQILGQKVEFLVSFYNNEISEKSEIFDDQFSVERPDGSNFTLKIRSTKLEDSAMYFCASRGTSGSRVETQYFGPGTRLLVL.